The 32 T cell receptor beta chains presented below share a single source sample, sequenced in a study of T cell changes during pregnancy in multiple sclerosis. Assay used: immunoSEQ multiplex PCR; TCRdb lists only in-frame clones, some missing. The sample has 50,000 or so clones; around 90% are singletons. The material was peripheral blood, obtained after pregnancy. The receptors stem from a female donor in good health, enrolled as a control in a pregnancy study.

This chain connects TRBV19 to TRBJ1-2; 12 bases align to TRBD1. From germline, CDR1 is LNHDA and CDR2 SQIVND (reference sequence). V gave up 3 bases and J gave up 8 bases; unmatched junction bases: 4. The CDR3 runs 14 residues. Here the CDR3 DNA reads TGTGCCAGTAGTATCGGGACAGGGGGCAACGGCTACACCTTC. Its protein product is CASSIGTGGNGYTF.

The V call is TRBV7-2, the J call TRBJ1-2; D is perhaps TRBD1 (6 bases). Germline values: CDR1 SGHTA, CDR2 FQGNSA. The CDR3 is 15 amino acids. Between the trimmed V and J ends, which lost 3 bases and 2 bases, there was a span of 13 bases. This CDR3 is CASSFRGAVNYGYTF. The CDR3 region has the DNA TGTGCCAGCAGCTTCCGGGGGGCGGTGAACTATGGCTACACCTTC.

V is TRBV6-5 and J is TRBJ1-5; D remains unclear. Germline V gives CDR1 MNHEY, CDR2 SVGAGI. This CDR3 spans 13 amino acids. V lost 7 bases to trimming and J lost 9 bases, with 16 bases between them. The CDR3 DNA reads as TGTGCCAGCAAAAGAGGGTTGGCAGGGCCCCAGCATTTT. It translates to CASKRGLAGPQHF.

The chain employs TRBV2 and TRBJ2-5; no firm D call. CDR3 length equals 15 residues. Germline-derived CDR1 and CDR2 are SNHLY and FYNNEI. V was shortened by 4 bases and J by 5 bases, with 17 bases between the two germline ends. The CDR3 reads CASSGLIEIRETQYF. DNA of the CDR3: TGTGCCAGCAGTGGTTTAATCGAGATTCGGGAGACCCAGTACTTC.

In DNA, the CDR3 is TGTGCTAGTGGTCTAGCGGGGGGGTACAATGAGCAGTTCTTC. This codes for CASGLAGGYNEQFF. J is TRBJ2-1 and V is TRBV12-5, with 12 bases that match TRBD2. The germline CDR1 and CDR2 sequences are LGHNT and FRNRAP. Unmatched junction bases numbered 0, after V lost 5 bases and J lost 4 bases. The CDR3 spans 14 residues.

The count of this clone is one. The chain couples TRBV7-2 to TRBJ2-2; 12 bases map to TRBD2. Per the germline V gene, CDR1 is SGHTA and CDR2 is FQGNSA. The CDR3 contains 18 residues. J was trimmed by 5 bases and V by 2 bases; bases with no gene match: 9. The CDR3 is CASSLRRLAGVATGELFF. For the CDR3, the DNA is TGTGCCAGCAGCTTACGTCGACTAGCGGGAGTAGCAACCGGGGAGCTGTTTTTT.

The rearrangement joins TRBV6-1 to TRBJ1-5; perhaps TRBD1 as D (5 bases). Germline V lookup: CDR1 MNHNS, CDR2 SASEGT. The CDR3 covers 14 residues. The V gene lost 7 bases and the J gene lost 1 base, with 11 bases spanning the gap. In DNA, the CDR3 is TGTGCCAGCACCCGGGGGGGGAGCAATCAGCCCCAGCATTTT. Its translation is CASTRGGSNQPQHF.

J is TRBJ1-5 and V is TRBV19; a possible D gene is TRBD1 (6 bases). Germline CDR1 LNHDA, CDR2 SQIVND (reference sequence). The CDR3 extends over 14 amino acids. V was cut by 3 bases and J by 3 bases, with 9 bases left in between. CDR3 sequence: CASSMDSFNQPQHF. CDR3 nucleotide sequence: TGTGCCAGTAGTATGGACAGTTTCAATCAGCCCCAGCATTTT.

The chain carries TRBV6-1 and TRBJ1-2, with D uncertain. Trimming cost V 3 bases and J 0 bases, with 8 bases left between them. CDR1 and CDR2 (germline): MNHNS, SASEGT. The CDR3 has 14 amino acids. CDR3 nucleotides: TGTGCCAGCAGTGAGCGGGAACCTAACTATGGCTACACCTTC. Translated, it gives CASSEREPNYGYTF.

The chain is built from TRBV13 and TRBJ1-1; the match to TRBD1 covers 7 bases. The germline CDR1 and CDR2 sequences are PRHDT and FYEKMQ (reference sequence). The V and J ends lost 3 bases and 0 bases, in that order; junction bases with no gene match: 4. The CDR3 sequence is 15 residues long. The CDR3 is CASSFLTGVNTEAFF. DNA of the CDR3: TGTGCCAGCAGCTTCCTCACAGGGGTGAACACTGAAGCTTTCTTT.

The rearrangement links TRBV7-2 to TRBJ2-7; the D gene is possibly TRBD2 (5 bases). The CDR3 has 14 amino acids. Trimming stripped 5 bases from V and 7 bases from J, with 18 bases between. The germline gives CDR1 SGHTA, CDR2 FQGNSA. The CDR3 is CASSPGPLGGEQYF. The CDR3 DNA reads as TGTGCCAGCAGCCCCGGACCCCTCGGCGGGGAGCAGTACTTC.

This sequence joins TRBV5-1 and TRBJ1-1, with D perhaps matching TRBD1 (5 bases). CDR3 length: 16 residues. The V gene lost 7 bases and the J gene lost 1 base, with 20 bases spanning the gap. Germline V gene data show CDR1 as SGHRS and CDR2 as YFSETQ. CDR3 loop: CASHPRGGGTNTEAFF. The CDR3 DNA reads TGCGCCAGCCACCCGCGGGGCGGGGGAACGAACACTGAAGCTTTCTTT.

The CDR3 reads CASSASGESGYGYTF. In nucleotides, the CDR3 is TGCGCCAGCAGCGCCTCGGGGGAAAGCGGGTATGGCTACACCTTC. The chain joins TRBV5-1 to TRBJ1-2, with a tentative D call TRBD1 (5 bases). The germline V and J ends were trimmed by 4 bases and 5 bases, with 18 bases remaining between them. Germline-derived CDR1 and CDR2 are SGHRS and YFSETQ. There are 15 residues in the CDR3.

The chain uses TRBV29-1 and TRBJ2-6; D ambiguous. Trimming removed 7 bases at V and 4 bases at J, with 8 bases between. Germline V gene sequence: CDR1 SQVTM, CDR2 ANQGSEA. The CDR3 totals 12 residues. The CDR3 here is CSAARGANVLTF. Written as DNA, the CDR3 is TGCAGCGCTGCCCGGGGGGCCAACGTCCTGACTTTC.

The DNA of the CDR3 is TGTGCCAGCAGCGAAGGGGTTCTCTATGGCTACACCTTC. Translated: CASSEGVLYGYTF. The rearrangement joins TRBV7-2 to TRBJ1-2, with D maybe TRBD1 (5 bases). Germline V lookup: CDR1 SGHTA, CDR2 FQGNSA. V lost 5 bases and J 4 bases, leaving 11 bases between the germline ends. The CDR3 contains 13 residues.

The gene calls are TRBV7-2 and TRBJ1-1; D remains unclear. The V gene lost 3 bases and the J gene lost 5 bases, with 13 bases spanning the gap. Germline values: CDR1 SGHTA, CDR2 FQGNSA. The CDR3 totals 14 residues. CDR3 residues: CASSFDRSGTEAFF. The CDR3, as DNA: TGTGCCAGCAGCTTTGACCGATCGGGTACTGAAGCTTTCTTT.

The rearrangement joins TRBV6-5 to TRBJ2-7; 8 bases align to TRBD1. The CDR3 covers 15 residues. Per germline, CDR1 MNHEY and CDR2 SVGAGI. Germline trimming cut 6 bases from V and 1 base from J; bases unmatched to any gene: 8. CDR3 DNA sequence: TGTGCCAGCAGGCGGGCGACAGGGGCTTCCTACGAGCAGTACTTC. This codes for CASRRATGASYEQYF.

This chain connects TRBV5-1 to TRBJ2-3; 9 bases fit TRBD2. The V segment lost 0 bases and the J segment 2 bases; nucleotides outside the gene matches: 1. Germline CDR1 SGHRS, CDR2 YFSETQ. The CDR3 contains 15 residues. The CDR3 region has the DNA TGCGCCAGCAGCTTGGAGCGGGGGGCCACAGATACGCAGTATTTT. It codes for CASSLERGATDTQYF.

This clone appeared once. The V and J genes are TRBV9 and TRBJ2-7, with TRBD2 identical over 8 bases. The junction had 6 bases not matched to a gene; V was cut back by 4 bases and J by 3 bases. The CDR3 is 14 amino acids. Germline CDR1 is SGDLS and CDR2 is YYNGEE. CDR3 DNA: TGTGCCAGCAGCTCCGGGGGGGCCAGCTACGAGCAGTACTTC. The encoded protein is CASSSGGASYEQYF.

The V and J genes are TRBV19 and TRBJ1-5; D not resolved. CDR1 and CDR2 (germline): LNHDA, SQIVND (reference sequence). Trimming removed 0 bases from V and 4 bases from J, with 7 bases in between. The CDR3 is 14 residues long. The DNA for the CDR3 is TGTGCCAGTAGTATAGATCGGGGTAATCAGCCCCAGCATTTT. It yields the protein CASSIDRGNQPQHF.

The rearrangement links TRBV5-1 to TRBJ1-4, with a tentative D call TRBD1 (6 bases). V was shortened by 3 bases and J by 4 bases, with 13 bases between the two germline ends. This CDR3 region has 15 residues. The germline gives CDR1 SGHRS, CDR2 YFSETQ. This CDR3 reads CASSYYRAINEKLFF. As DNA, the CDR3 is TGCGCCAGCAGCTATTACAGGGCCATTAATGAAAAACTGTTTTTT.

V is TRBV5-5 and J is TRBJ2-2, with D maybe TRBD2 (5 bases). CDR3 length equals 15 residues. The V gene's germline CDR1 is SGHKS and CDR2 YYEKEE (reference sequence). V gave up 4 bases and J gave up 6 bases, with 16 bases separating them. This CDR3 is CASSTGSSRAGELFF. The CDR3 region has the DNA TGTGCCAGCAGCACGGGGTCCAGTCGGGCCGGGGAGCTGTTTTTT.

This chain links TRBV15 with TRBJ2-1, with TRBD1 matching 8 bases. The CDR3 loop spans 15 amino acids. The germline gives CDR1 LNHNV, CDR2 YYDKDF (reference sequence). Trimming at V came to 5 bases and at J to 7 bases, leaving 10 bases not matched to a gene. The CDR3 DNA reads as TGTGCCACCAGCGCAATTTCAGGGGGCGGGAATGAGCAGTTCTTC. Protein sequence: CATSAISGGGNEQFF.

The chain uses TRBV4-3 and TRBJ1-5; D remains unclear. The V end lost 0 bases, the J end lost 6 bases, and 12 bases lay between the germline ends. This CDR3 has 15 amino acids. Germline CDR1 reads LGHNA; CDR2 reads YSLEER. CDR3 loop: CASSQEIGGIQPQHF. As DNA, the CDR3 is TGCGCCAGCAGCCAAGAAATTGGCGGGATTCAGCCCCAGCATTTT.

The chain carries TRBV28 and TRBJ2-6; TRBD1 matches 10 bases. Trimming removed 3 bases from V and 3 bases from J; junction bases left unmatched: 5. The CDR3 length is 17 residues. Germline CDR1 MDHEN, CDR2 SYDVKM. CDR3 bases: TGTGCCAGCAGTTTGACAGGGGGCCAAGATGGGGCCAACGTCCTGACTTTC. Residues: CASSLTGGQDGANVLTF. Full variable domain (remainder filled in from reference TRBV28 and TRBJ2-6): DVKVTQSSRYLVKRTGEKVFLECVQDMDHENMFWYRQDPGLGLRLIYFSYDVKMKEKGDIPEGYSVSREKKERFSLILESASTNQTSMYLCASSLTGGQDGANVLTFGAGSRLTVL.

V is TRBV28 and J is TRBJ2-7, with 9 bases fitting TRBD1. The germline V gene has CDR1 MDHEN and CDR2 SYDVKM. The CDR3 runs to 13 residues. The J segment lost 4 bases and the V segment lost 7 bases, leaving 5 bases of the junction unmatched. The CDR3 DNA reads TGTGCCAGCACCCCCGACAGGGGGTACGAGCAGTACTTC. Translation gives CASTPDRGYEQYF.

This chain connects TRBV7-2 to TRBJ2-7; 7 nucleotides align to TRBD1. CDR1 SGHTA and CDR2 FQGNSA come from the germline V gene. The V and J ends lost 4 bases and 3 bases, in that order; junction bases with no gene match: 9. This CDR3 has 15 amino acids. CDR3 sequence (DNA): TGTGCCAGCAGCTCACAAGTAGGGGGCTACTACGAGCAGTACTTC. This encodes CASSSQVGGYYEQYF.

This chain uses TRBV13 with TRBJ2-7; D uncertain. Germline values: CDR1 PRHDT, CDR2 FYEKMQ (reference sequence). Trimming removed 2 bases at V and 2 bases at J, with 16 bases between. There are 16 residues in the CDR3. The CDR3 loop reads CASSLNVQVNAYEQYF. The CDR3 DNA is TGTGCCAGCAGCTTAAATGTCCAGGTAAATGCCTACGAGCAGTACTTC.

The chain employs TRBV5-6 and TRBJ2-1; 7 bases are shared with TRBD2. Germline loops: CDR1 SGHDT, CDR2 YYEEEE. V lost 4 bases and J lost 4; bases outside the gene matches: 11. This CDR3 is 16 amino acids long. CDR3: CASSPEARGGYNEQFF. The CDR3 DNA follows: TGTGCCAGCAGCCCTGAGGCCCGGGGAGGGTACAATGAGCAGTTCTTC.

The chain couples TRBV7-2 to TRBJ2-5; D is perhaps TRBD1 (6 bases). Germline V gene sequence: CDR1 SGHTA, CDR2 FQGNSA. Trimming shortened V by 6 bases and J by 7 bases, and 18 bases separated the two germline ends. The CDR3 consists of 14 residues. The DNA of the CDR3 is TGTGCCAGCAGTCCGACAGGCCCCAGGACGACCCAGTACTTC. Translation: CASSPTGPRTTQYF.

The genes are TRBV7-6 and TRBJ2-7; 9 bases line up with TRBD2. This CDR3 has 13 residues. Germline lookup yields CDR1 SGHVS and CDR2 FNYEAQ. V shed 5 bases, J shed 7 bases, and the junction held 6 bases outside the gene matches. The CDR3 region is CASSPRLAEEQYF. The DNA of the CDR3 is TGTGCCAGCAGCCCCAGACTAGCGGAAGAGCAGTACTTC.

The chain employs TRBV28 and TRBJ2-7; the D gene is possibly TRBD1 (6 bases). This CDR3 is built from 12 residues. Germline V gene lookup returns CDR1 MDHEN and CDR2 SYDVKM. V lost 8 bases and J 3 bases, leaving 11 bases between the germline ends. DNA for the CDR3: TGTGCCAGCCGGACAGCCCTCTACGAGCAGTACTTC. It translates to CASRTALYEQYF.